This TCR beta chain was identified during a study of regulatory T cells. A couple of CD3G-deficient patients had more severe autoimmunity; all had some. The CDR3 has 14 residues. The germline V gene encodes CDR1 MNHEY and CDR2 SVGAGI. V lost 5 bases and J lost 8, with 15 bases in between. The primer mix had 52 TRBV and 13 TRBJ primers. TCRdb's table, derived via immunoSEQ multiplex PCR, lists solely in-frame clones and lacks some. The table shows 15,000 to 20,000 clones, with 92% occurring only once. For this clone: What it binds is unknown.

Study-wide points: Patient CD8+ T cells trended toward lower Shannon entropy than controls. Regulatory T cells showed the strongest V-J pair restriction and V/J gene skewing among patient repertoires.

Sequencing was done on a sample of CD8+ T cells sorted from blood. The receptor's source is a person in their late teens or twenties with CD3G deficiency. The V call is TRBV6-5, the J call TRBJ1-4; D may be TRBD1 (5 bases). CDR3 DNA: TGTGCCAGCAGTCTCGGGGGTGGGCAGGAAAAACTGTTTTTT. Translated, it gives CASSLGGGQEKLFF.